The present T cell receptor beta chain was sequenced within a study of blood T cells in healthy people across ages. Sample-barcoded 5' priming and a J-beta primer mix drove a second PCR of 7 to 11 cycles. Via MiXCR, TCRdb re-called the 5' RACE reads, giving one row per CDR3 protein. The sample shows more than 600,000 distinct CDR3 sequences, roughly 25% of them seen only once. The individuals who served as donors were healthy Caucasians living in Russia, aged about 6 to 95. Each sample yielded at least 5 micrograms of PBMC total RNA. This CDR3 has 13 residues. Trimming shortened V by 0 bases and J by 10 bases, and 13 bases separated the two germline ends. Per the germline V gene, CDR1 is SQVTM and CDR2 is ANQGSEA. This same sample was also part of a study on T cells of mothers and their children. Per that paper: Sequencing returned over 10 million TCR beta CDR3 reads per mother and roughly 3.1 million per child. The search for persistent microchimeric T cell clones detected none.

The sequenced sample consisted of blood. The origin of this receptor is a boy younger than 18 in good health. This chain links TRBV29-1 with TRBJ2-1; D may be TRBD2 (6 bases). The CDR3 sequence: CSVEDHGGREQFF. The CDR3 DNA reads as TGCAGCGTTGAAGATCATGGGGGGAGGGAGCAGTTCTTC.